This T cell receptor (beta chain) was captured by sequencing in a study of T-cell memory formation after mild COVID-19. Study at large: Among the donors, TCR clusters were largely specific to each donor.

TCRdb independently ran MiXCR on the 5' RACE reads; one entry per CDR3 protein. The sample lists just over 60,000 distinct CDR3 sequences, 9% to 9.5% occurring once. The germline V gene encodes CDR1 SGHRS and CDR2 YFSETQ. This CDR3 comprises 16 residues. The J segment lost 2 bases and the V segment lost 0 bases, leaving 4 bases of the junction unmatched. What was sequenced was PBMCs or a T cell subset sorted from them (not recorded which). The receptor's source is a man aged 18 to 35 who had mild COVID-19 (a few samples of this study predate the infection). Cell type and time point are not known. The V and J genes are TRBV5-1 and TRBJ2-1; 8 positions match TRBD2. The CDR3 here is CASSLGNSGAYNEQFF. The CDR3 bases are TGCGCCAGCAGCTTGGGGAATAGCGGGGCCTACAATGAGCAGTTCTTC.